This T cell receptor beta chain came from a study of T cells in Graves' hyperthyroidism and ophthalmopathy. CDR1 and CDR2 from the germline V gene are SGHVS and FQNEAQ. The CDR3 sequence is 14 residues long. Trimming cost V 5 bases and J 7 bases; bases outside gene matches: 10. Amplification targeted TCR beta CDR3 regions from RNA transcripts. With the HTBI primer set, the TCR CDR3 went through a first round of RT-PCR. TCRdb independently ran MiXCR on the multiplex PCR reads; one entry per CDR3 protein. The sample holds over 400,000 distinct CDR3 sequences, approximately 22% seen once. A few counts support this clonotype.

The receptor comes from a woman aged 70 to 79 with Graves' ophthalmopathy. The specimen was blood. The gene calls are TRBV7-8 and TRBJ1-2; 7 bases are shared with TRBD1. In DNA, the CDR3 is TGTGCCAGCAGCGGGGAGACAGGGTTCGGTGGCTACACCTTC. It specifies CASSGETGFGGYTF.